This T cell receptor (beta chain) was sequenced for a study of T cells in Graves' hyperthyroidism and ophthalmopathy. Study-wide results and limits: Ophthalmopathy stood apart from stable hyperthyroidism in a 13 V-J model.

About this clonotype itself: Its antigen is as yet unknown.

Exclusion of patients followed from uncontrolled infection, other autoimmune disease, pregnancy or lactation. Amplification yielded TCR beta CDR3 regions, with RNA transcripts as the source. HTBI primers drove first-round RT-PCR of the TCR CDR3. TCRdb itself ran the multiplex PCR reads through MiXCR, one entry per CDR3 protein. The table lists fewer than 350,000 distinct CDR3 sequences, approximately 18% of them singletons. The specimen was blood. This clonotype was sampled from a man aged 45 to 65 with Graves' ophthalmopathy.

CDR3 region: CASSSGLVVYGYTF. DNA of the CDR3: TGTGCCAGCAGTTCAGGGTTAGTTGTCTATGGCTACACCTTC. The chain couples TRBV12-3 or TRBV12-4 to TRBJ1-2, with a weak D call TRBD1 (5 bases). Trimming stripped 4 bases from V and 4 bases from J, with 13 bases between. This CDR3 has 14 amino acids.